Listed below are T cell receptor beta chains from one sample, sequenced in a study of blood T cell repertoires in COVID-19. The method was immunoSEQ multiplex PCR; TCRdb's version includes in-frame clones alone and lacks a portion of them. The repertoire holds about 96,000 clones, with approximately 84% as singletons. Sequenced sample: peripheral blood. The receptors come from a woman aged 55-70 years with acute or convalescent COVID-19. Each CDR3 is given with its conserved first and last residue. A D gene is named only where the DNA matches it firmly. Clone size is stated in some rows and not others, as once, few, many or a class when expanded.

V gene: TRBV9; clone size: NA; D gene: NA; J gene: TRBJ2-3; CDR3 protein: CASSVAPLTSSGADTQYF; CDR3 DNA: TGTGCCAGCAGCGTAGCTCCTCTGACTAGTTCGGGCGCAGATACGCAGTATTTT
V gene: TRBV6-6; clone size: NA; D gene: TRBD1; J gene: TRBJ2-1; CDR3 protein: CASSDRGHYNEQFF; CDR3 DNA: TGTGCCAGTTCTGACAGGGGGCACTACAATGAGCAGTTCTTC
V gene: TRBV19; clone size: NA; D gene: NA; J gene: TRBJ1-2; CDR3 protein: CASSIWVSGGYTF; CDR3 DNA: TGTGCCAGTAGTATTTGGGTGTCCGGGGGCTACACCTTC
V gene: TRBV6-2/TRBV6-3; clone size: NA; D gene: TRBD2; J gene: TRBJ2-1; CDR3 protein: CASSYERETYNEQFF; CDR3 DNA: TGTGCCAGCAGTTATGAGCGGGAAACCTACAATGAGCAGTTCTTC
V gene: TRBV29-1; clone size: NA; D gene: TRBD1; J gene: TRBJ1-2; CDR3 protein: CSVPIGTASKYYGYTF; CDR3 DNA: TGCAGCGTGCCCATAGGGACAGCATCTAAATACTATGGCTACACCTTC
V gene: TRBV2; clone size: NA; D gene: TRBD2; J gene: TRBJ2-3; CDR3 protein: CASSELVSGGDTQYF; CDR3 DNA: TGTGCCAGCAGTGAATTGGTCAGCGGGGGGGATACGCAGTATTTT
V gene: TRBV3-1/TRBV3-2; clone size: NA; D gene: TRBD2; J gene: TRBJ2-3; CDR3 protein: CASSQAGGRGDTQYF; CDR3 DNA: TGTGCCAGCAGCCAAGCGGGGGGGCGGGGAGATACGCAGTATTTT
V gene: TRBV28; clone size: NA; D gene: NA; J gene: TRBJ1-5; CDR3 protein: CASRAPGYEWQPQHF; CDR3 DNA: TGTGCCAGCAGGGCTCCAGGGTATGAGTGGCAGCCCCAGCATTTT
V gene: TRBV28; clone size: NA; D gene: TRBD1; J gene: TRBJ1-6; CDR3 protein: CASSPTTGGFFYNSPLHF; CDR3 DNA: TGTGCCAGCAGTCCGACGACAGGGGGCTTTTTCTATAATTCACCCCTCCACTTT
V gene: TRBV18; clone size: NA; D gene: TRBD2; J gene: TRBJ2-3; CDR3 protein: CASSPRASGGSTDTQYF; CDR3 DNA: TGTGCCAGCTCACCAAGGGCTAGCGGGGGTAGCACAGATACGCAGTATTTT
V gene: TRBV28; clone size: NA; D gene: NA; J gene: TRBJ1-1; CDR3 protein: CASSLVRLNTEAFF; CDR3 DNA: TGTGCCAGCAGTTTAGTTCGGTTGAACACTGAAGCTTTCTTT
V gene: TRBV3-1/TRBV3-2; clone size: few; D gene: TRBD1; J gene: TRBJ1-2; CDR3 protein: CASSLSTGGVYGYTF; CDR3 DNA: TGTGCCAGCAGCCTATCGACAGGGGGCGTCTATGGCTACACCTTC
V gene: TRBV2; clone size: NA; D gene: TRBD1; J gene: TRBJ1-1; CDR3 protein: CASKKEGALTEAFF; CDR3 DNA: TGTGCCAGCAAGAAAGAGGGGGCGCTGACTGAAGCTTTCTTT
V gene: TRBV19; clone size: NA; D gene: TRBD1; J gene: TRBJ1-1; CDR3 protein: CASKPGQGNTEAFF; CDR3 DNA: TGTGCCAGTAAACCGGGACAGGGGAACACTGAAGCTTTCTTT
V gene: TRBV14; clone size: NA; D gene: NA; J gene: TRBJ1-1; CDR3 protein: CASSQVQVNTEAFF; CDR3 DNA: TGTGCCAGCAGCCAAGTTCAGGTAAACACTGAAGCTTTCTTT
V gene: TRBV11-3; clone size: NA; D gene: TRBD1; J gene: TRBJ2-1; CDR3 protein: CASSLVAGQGAYNEQFF; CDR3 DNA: TGTGCCAGCAGCTTAGTGGCGGGACAGGGGGCCTACAATGAGCAGTTCTTC
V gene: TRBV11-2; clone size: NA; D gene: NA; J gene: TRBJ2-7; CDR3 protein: CASSLERGNSYEQYF; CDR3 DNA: TGTGCCAGCAGCTTAGAAAGGGGGAACTCCTACGAGCAGTACTTC
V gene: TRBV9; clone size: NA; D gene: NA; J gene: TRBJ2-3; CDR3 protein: CASSGVSTDTQYF; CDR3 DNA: TGTGCCAGCAGCGGAGTTAGCACAGATACGCAGTATTTT
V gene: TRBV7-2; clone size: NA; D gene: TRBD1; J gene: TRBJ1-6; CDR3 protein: CASSPQGYNSPLHF; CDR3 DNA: TGTGCCAGCAGCCCACAGGGGTATAATTCACCCCTCCACTTT
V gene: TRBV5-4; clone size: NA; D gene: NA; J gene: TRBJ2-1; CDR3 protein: CASSLEVSGEQFF; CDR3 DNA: TGTGCCAGCAGCTTAGAAGTCTCCGGTGAGCAGTTCTTC
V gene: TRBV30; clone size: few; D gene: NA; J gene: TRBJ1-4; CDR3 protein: CAWRTDSWEKLFF; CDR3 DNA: TGTGCCTGGAGGACAGACTCTTGGGAAAAACTGTTTTTT
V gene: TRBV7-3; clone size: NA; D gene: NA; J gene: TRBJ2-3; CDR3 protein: CASSLIAADTQYF; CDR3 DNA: TGTGCCAGCAGCTTAATCGCAGCGGATACGCAGTATTTT
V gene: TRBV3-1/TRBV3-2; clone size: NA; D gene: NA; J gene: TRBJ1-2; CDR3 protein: CASSQDPGGTVYGYTF; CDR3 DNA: TGTGCCAGCAGCCAAGATCCGGGGGGGACGGTTTATGGCTACACCTTC
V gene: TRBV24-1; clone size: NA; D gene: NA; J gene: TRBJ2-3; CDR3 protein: CATREDTPDTQYF; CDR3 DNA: TGTGCCACCAGAGAAGACACCCCAGATACGCAGTATTTT
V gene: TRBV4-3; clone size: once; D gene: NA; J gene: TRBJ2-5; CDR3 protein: CASSPTGTQETQYF; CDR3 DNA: TGCGCCAGCAGCCCAACCGGGACTCAAGAGACCCAGTACTTC
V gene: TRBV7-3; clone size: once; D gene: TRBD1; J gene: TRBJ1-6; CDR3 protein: CASSQTGGNSPLHF; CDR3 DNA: TGTGCCAGCAGCCAGACAGGGGGAAATTCACCCCTCCACTTT
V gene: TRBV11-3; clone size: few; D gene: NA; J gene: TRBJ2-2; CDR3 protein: CASSTDRNTGELFF; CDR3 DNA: TGTGCCAGCAGCACAGACCGAAACACCGGGGAGCTGTTTTTT
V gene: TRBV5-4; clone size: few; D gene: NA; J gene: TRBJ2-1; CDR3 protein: CASSLDSSSYNEQFF; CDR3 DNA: TGTGCCAGCAGCTTAGACTCGAGCTCCTACAATGAGCAGTTCTTC
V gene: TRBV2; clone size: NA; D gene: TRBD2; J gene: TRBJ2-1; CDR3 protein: CASRRGFSASGGLYNEQFF; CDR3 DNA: TGTGCCAGCAGACGAGGGTTTTCAGCTAGCGGGGGACTATACAATGAGCAGTTCTTC
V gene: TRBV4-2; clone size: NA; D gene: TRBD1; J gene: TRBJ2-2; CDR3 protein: CASSQEGTGVNGELFF; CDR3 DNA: TGTGCCAGCAGCCAAGAAGGCACAGGGGTAAACGGGGAGCTGTTTTTT
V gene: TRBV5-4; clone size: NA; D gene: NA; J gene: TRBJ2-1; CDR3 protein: CASSSGQSSYNEQFF; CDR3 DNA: TGTGCCAGCAGCTCTGGACAGAGCTCCTACAATGAGCAGTTCTTC
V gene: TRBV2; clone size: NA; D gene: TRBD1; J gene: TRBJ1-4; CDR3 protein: CASRQGVREKLFF; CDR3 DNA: TGTGCCAGCCGACAGGGCGTTAGGGAAAAACTGTTTTTT
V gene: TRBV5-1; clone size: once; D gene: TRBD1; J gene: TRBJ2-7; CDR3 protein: CASSKDRPYEQYF; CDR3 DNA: TGCGCCAGCAGCAAGGACAGGCCGTACGAGCAGTACTTC